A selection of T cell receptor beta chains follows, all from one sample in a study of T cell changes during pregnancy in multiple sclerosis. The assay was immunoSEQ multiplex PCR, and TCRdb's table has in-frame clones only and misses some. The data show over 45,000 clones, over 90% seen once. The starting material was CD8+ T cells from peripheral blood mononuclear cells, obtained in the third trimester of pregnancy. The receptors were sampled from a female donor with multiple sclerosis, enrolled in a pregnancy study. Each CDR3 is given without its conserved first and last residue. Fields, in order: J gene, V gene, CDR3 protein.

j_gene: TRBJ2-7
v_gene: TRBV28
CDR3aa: ASKFDRGSYEQY

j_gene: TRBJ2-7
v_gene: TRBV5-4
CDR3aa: ASSPSGSFLEQY

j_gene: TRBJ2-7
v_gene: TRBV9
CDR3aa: ASSPDTAYYEQY

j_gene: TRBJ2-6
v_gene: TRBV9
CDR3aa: ASSVGYTGVSGANVLT

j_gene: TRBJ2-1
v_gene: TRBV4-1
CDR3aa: ASSQQGRGDEQF

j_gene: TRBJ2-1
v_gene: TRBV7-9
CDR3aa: ASSSRGGTGSYNEQF

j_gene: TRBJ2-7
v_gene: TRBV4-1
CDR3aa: ASSQAGLAGYEQY

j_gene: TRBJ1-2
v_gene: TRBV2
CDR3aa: ASSSPDRIGYT

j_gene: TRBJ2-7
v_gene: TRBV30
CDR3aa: AWSVPGQGMPYEQY

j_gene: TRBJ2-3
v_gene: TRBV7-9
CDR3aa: ASSPGLAGGFTDTQY

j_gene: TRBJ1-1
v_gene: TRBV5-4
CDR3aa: ASSFPRVGNTEAF

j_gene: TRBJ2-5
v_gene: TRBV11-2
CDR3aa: ASSPGLEETQY

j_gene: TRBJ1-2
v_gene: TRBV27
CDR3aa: ASSWGQHYGYT

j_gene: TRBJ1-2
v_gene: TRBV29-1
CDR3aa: SVDSRIGDRVNYGYT

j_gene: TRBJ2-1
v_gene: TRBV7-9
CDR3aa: ASSLRVVAGVNEQF

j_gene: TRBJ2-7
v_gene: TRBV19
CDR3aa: ASSIGSGGAYEQY

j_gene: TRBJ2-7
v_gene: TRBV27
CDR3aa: ASSQGAREQY

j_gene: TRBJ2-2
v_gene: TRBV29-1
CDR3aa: SVEHAGPGNTGELF

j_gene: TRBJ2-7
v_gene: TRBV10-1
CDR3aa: ASSESRDTLYEQY

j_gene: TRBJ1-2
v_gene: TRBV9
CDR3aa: ASRPQGDYGYT

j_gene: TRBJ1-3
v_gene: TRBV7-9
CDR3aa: ASSLRGSGNTIY

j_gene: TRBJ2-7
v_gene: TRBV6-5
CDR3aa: ASSLVDRGEQY

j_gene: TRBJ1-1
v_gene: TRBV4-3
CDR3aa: ASSQTGFTEAF

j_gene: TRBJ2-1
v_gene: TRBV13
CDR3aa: ASSLASGSSYNEQF

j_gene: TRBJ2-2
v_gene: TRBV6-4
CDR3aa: ASRGPGTGELF

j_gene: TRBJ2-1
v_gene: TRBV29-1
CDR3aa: SVEYGDRYYNEQF

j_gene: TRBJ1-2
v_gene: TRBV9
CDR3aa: ASSGGAGTLYGYT

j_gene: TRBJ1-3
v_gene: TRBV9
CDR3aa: ASSERQGDAIDTIY

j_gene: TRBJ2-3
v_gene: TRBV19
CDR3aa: ASTISGTDTQY

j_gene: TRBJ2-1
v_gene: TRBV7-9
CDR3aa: ASSLGVDGEPPYNEQF

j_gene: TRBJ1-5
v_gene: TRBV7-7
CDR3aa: ASSFRTDNQPQH

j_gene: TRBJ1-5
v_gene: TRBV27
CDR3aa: ASRTGGGNQPQH

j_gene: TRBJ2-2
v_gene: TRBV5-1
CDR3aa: ASSLTSGRAYTGELF

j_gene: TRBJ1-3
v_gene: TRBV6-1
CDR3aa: ASSRGFENTIY

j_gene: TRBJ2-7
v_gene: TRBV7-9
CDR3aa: ASSLPLAGGYEQY

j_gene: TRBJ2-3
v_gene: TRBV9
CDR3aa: ASSRRTDRTDTQY

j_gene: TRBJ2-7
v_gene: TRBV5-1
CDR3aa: ASRSGQGSWEQY

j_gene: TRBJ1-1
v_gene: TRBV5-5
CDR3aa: ASSVRITEAF

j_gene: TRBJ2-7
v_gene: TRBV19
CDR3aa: ASSIRDRVREQY

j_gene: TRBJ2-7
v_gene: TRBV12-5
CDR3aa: ASGSQTASPYEQY

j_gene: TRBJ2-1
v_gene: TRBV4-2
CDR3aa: ASSQELADYNEQF

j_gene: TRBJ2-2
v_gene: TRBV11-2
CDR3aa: AGLIAGELF

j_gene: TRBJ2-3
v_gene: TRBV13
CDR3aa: ASRGTGSTDTQY

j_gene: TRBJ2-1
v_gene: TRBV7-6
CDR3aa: ASSLELSGPYNEQF

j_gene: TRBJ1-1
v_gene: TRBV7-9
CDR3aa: ASSLVTGNTEAF